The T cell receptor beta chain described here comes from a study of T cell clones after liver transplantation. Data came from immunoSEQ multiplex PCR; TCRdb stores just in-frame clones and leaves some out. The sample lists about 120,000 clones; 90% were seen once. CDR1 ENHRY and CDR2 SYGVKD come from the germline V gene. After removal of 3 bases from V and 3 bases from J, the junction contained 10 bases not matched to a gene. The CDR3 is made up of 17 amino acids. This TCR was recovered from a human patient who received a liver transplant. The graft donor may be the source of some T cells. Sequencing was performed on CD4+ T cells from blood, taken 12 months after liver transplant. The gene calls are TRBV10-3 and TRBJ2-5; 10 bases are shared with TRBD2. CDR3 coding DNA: TGTGCCATCAGTGACAAGCGGGAGGGAGGTGGGGAAGAGACCCAGTACTTC. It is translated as CAISDKREGGGEETQYF.